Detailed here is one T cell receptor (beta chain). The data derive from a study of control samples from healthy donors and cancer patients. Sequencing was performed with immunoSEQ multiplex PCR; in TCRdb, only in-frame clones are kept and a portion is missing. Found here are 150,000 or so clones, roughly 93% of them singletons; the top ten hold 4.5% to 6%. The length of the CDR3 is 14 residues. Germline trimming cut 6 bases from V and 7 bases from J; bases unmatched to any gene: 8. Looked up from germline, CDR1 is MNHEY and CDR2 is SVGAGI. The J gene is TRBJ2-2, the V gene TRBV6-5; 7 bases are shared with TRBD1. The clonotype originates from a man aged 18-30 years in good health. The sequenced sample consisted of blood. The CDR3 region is CASSQQGWVGELFF. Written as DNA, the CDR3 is TGTGCCAGCAGCCAACAGGGGTGGGTCGGGGAGCTGTTTTTT.